This TCR beta chain is from a study of OX40 agonist ivuxolimab in advanced cancers. The CDR3 has 15 amino acids. Between the trimmed V and J ends, which lost 7 bases and 2 bases, there was a span of 16 bases. The V gene's germline CDR1 is MNHNS and CDR2 SASEGT. Profiled with immunoSEQ multiplex PCR; TCRdb holds only in-frame clones, not every one. The sample yields approximately 74,000 clones, around 80% seen once. V and J are TRBV6-1 and TRBJ2-3; D assignment may be TRBD1 or TRBD2 (5 bases each). This TCR came from an adult with an advanced solid tumor such as melanoma, head and neck, liver or kidney cancer. Material: CD4+ or CD8+ T cells sorted from blood, obtained in a trial of the OX40 agonist ivuxolimab. The CDR3 DNA sequence: TGTGCCAGCACGGGAAGATCTGGGACCACAGATACGCAGTATTTT. Its translation: CASTGRSGTTDTQYF.